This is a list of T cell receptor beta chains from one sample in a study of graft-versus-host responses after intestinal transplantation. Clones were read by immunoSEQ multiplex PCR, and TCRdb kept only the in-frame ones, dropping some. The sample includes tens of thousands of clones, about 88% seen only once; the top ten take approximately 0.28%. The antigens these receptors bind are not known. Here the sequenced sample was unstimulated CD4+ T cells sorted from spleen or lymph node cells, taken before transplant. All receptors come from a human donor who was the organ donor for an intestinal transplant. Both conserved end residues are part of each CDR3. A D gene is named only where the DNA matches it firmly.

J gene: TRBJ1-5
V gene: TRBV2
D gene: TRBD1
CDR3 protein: CASRGDRAGQPQHF

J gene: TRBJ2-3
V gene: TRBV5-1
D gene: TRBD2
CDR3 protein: CASSLGTSAGGPSDTQYF

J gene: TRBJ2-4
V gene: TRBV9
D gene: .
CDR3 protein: CASSVGSDSSNIQYF

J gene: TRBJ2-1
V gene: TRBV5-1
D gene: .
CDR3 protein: CASSLQPRGLRGEQFF

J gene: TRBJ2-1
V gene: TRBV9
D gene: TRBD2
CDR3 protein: CASSFTPGLGMHEQFF

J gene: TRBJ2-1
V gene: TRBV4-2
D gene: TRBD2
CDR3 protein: CASSQDRGRGGVEQFF

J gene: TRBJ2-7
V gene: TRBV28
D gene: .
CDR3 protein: CASSLPSGGPSSYEQYF

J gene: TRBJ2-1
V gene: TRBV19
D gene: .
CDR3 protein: CASSLLRGGEQFF

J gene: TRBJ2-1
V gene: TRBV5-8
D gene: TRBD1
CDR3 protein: CASSFGTGSAYNEQFF

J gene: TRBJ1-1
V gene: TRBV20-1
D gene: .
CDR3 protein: CSALANTEAFF